A selection of T cell receptor beta chains follows, all from one sample in a study of shared clonotypes between healthy human individuals. Sequenced by immunoSEQ multiplex PCR; TCRdb stores in-frame clones only, minus some. The table shows fewer than 1 million clones, with approximately 96% occurring only once. Input material: naive CD8+ T cells sorted from blood. Receptors originate from a young man in good health. CDR3s include the opening cysteine and the closing phenylalanine or tryptophan. D genes are given only for firm matches. Size is stated for part of the rows, as once, few or many counts, or as a class when the clone is expanded.

j_gene: TRBJ2-7
d_gene: NA
abundance: NA
v_gene: TRBV15
CDR3nt: TGTGCCACCAGCAGTTTGAGGGAGGCCTACGAGCAGTACTTC
CDR3aa: CATSSLREAYEQYF

j_gene: TRBJ2-7
d_gene: NA
abundance: NA
v_gene: TRBV5-1
CDR3nt: TGCGCCAGCAGCTTGGATCTCGGCGGTACGAGCTCCTACGAGCAGTACTTC
CDR3aa: CASSLDLGGTSSYEQYF

j_gene: TRBJ2-7
d_gene: NA
abundance: NA
v_gene: TRBV29-1
CDR3nt: TGCAGCGTTGTGGATGCAGGGACCTACGAGCAGTACTTC
CDR3aa: CSVVDAGTYEQYF

j_gene: TRBJ2-7
d_gene: NA
abundance: few
v_gene: TRBV27
CDR3nt: TGTGCCAGCAGTTACCAGGGCTCCTACGAGCAGTACTTC
CDR3aa: CASSYQGSYEQYF

j_gene: TRBJ2-7
d_gene: TRBD2
abundance: NA
v_gene: TRBV7-6
CDR3nt: TGTGCCAGCAGCCCTCGACTAGCGGGAGGCTCCTACGAGCAGTACTTC
CDR3aa: CASSPRLAGGSYEQYF

j_gene: TRBJ2-2
d_gene: NA
abundance: few
v_gene: TRBV7-9
CDR3nt: TGTGCCAGCAGCTCCACCGGGGAGCTGTTTTTT
CDR3aa: CASSSTGELFF

j_gene: TRBJ2-7
d_gene: TRBD1
abundance: once
v_gene: TRBV5-1
CDR3nt: TGCGCCAGCAGCATGGACAGGGGAACCTACGAGCAGTACTTC
CDR3aa: CASSMDRGTYEQYF

j_gene: TRBJ2-7
d_gene: TRBD1
abundance: NA
v_gene: TRBV7-9
CDR3nt: TGTGCCAGCGATTGGGACAGGGGTTCCGAGCAGTACTTC
CDR3aa: CASDWDRGSEQYF

j_gene: TRBJ2-1
d_gene: NA
abundance: NA
v_gene: TRBV11-2
CDR3nt: TGTGCCAGCAGCTTAGCCCTCGGGACGCTCTATGAGCAGTTCTTC
CDR3aa: CASSLALGTLYEQFF

j_gene: TRBJ1-2
d_gene: TRBD1
abundance: once
v_gene: TRBV4-1
CDR3nt: TGCGCCAGCAGCCAAGATCCAGGGGGCTATGGCTACACCTTC
CDR3aa: CASSQDPGGYGYTF

j_gene: TRBJ2-5
d_gene: TRBD1
abundance: NA
v_gene: TRBV7-7
CDR3nt: TGTGCTAGTGGACAGGGGGCAGGAGAGACCCAGTACTTC
CDR3aa: CASGQGAGETQYF

j_gene: TRBJ1-5
d_gene: NA
abundance: NA
v_gene: TRBV7-9
CDR3nt: TGTGCCAGCAGCTTGCCTTATCAGCCCCAGCATTTT
CDR3aa: CASSLPYQPQHF

j_gene: TRBJ2-7
d_gene: TRBD1
abundance: NA
v_gene: TRBV11-2
CDR3nt: TGTGCCAGCAGCGGGCGCGCCGGGACAGGAAGTACCTACGAGCAGTACTTC
CDR3aa: CASSGRAGTGSTYEQYF

j_gene: TRBJ1-1
d_gene: NA
abundance: NA
v_gene: TRBV4-1
CDR3nt: TGCGCCAGCAGCCACCCGGGGGACACTGAAGCTTTCTTT
CDR3aa: CASSHPGDTEAFF

j_gene: TRBJ2-1
d_gene: NA
abundance: NA
v_gene: TRBV7-9
CDR3nt: TGTGCCAGCAGCTTTGGTCGGGAGGAGCAGTTCTTC
CDR3aa: CASSFGREEQFF

j_gene: TRBJ1-2
d_gene: NA
abundance: NA
v_gene: TRBV4-1
CDR3nt: TGCGCCAGCAGCCAAGGGACAGCACCAGGCTATGGCTACACCTTC
CDR3aa: CASSQGTAPGYGYTF

j_gene: TRBJ2-5
d_gene: TRBD2
abundance: NA
v_gene: TRBV2
CDR3nt: TGTGCCAGCCCCTTGGTAGCGGGAGGGCAGGAGACCCAGTACTTC
CDR3aa: CASPLVAGGQETQYF

j_gene: TRBJ2-1
d_gene: NA
abundance: NA
v_gene: TRBV4-3
CDR3nt: TGCGCCAGCAGCCCTCAAATTAGGGCGCAGGTTGGCAATGAGCAGTTCTTC
CDR3aa: CASSPQIRAQVGNEQFF

j_gene: TRBJ2-1
d_gene: NA
abundance: NA
v_gene: TRBV7-9
CDR3nt: TGTGCCAGCAGCCCCCCCTGGGCGGAGGTAGAGAACAATGAGCAGTTCTTC
CDR3aa: CASSPPWAEVENNEQFF

j_gene: TRBJ2-3
d_gene: NA
abundance: NA
v_gene: TRBV12-5
CDR3nt: TGTGCTAGTACTAGCACAGATACGCAGTATTTT
CDR3aa: CASTSTDTQYF

j_gene: TRBJ1-2
d_gene: NA
abundance: NA
v_gene: TRBV6-1
CDR3nt: TGTGCCAGCAGAAATCGCACAGTTTCTAACTATGGCTACACCTTC
CDR3aa: CASRNRTVSNYGYTF

j_gene: TRBJ2-7
d_gene: NA
abundance: NA
v_gene: TRBV2
CDR3nt: TGTGCCAGCAGTGAAGCTGGGTCCTTCCGACTCGATCTTTCCTACGAGCAGTACTTC
CDR3aa: CASSEAGSFRLDLSYEQYF

j_gene: TRBJ2-7
d_gene: TRBD1
abundance: NA
v_gene: TRBV6-1
CDR3nt: TGTGCCATCCTCGGACAGGTTTCCGAGCAGTACTTC
CDR3aa: CAILGQVSEQYF

j_gene: TRBJ2-7
d_gene: NA
abundance: NA
v_gene: TRBV6-1
CDR3nt: TGTGCCAGCAGTCCGACAGCCTACGAGCAGTACTTC
CDR3aa: CASSPTAYEQYF

j_gene: TRBJ2-1
d_gene: TRBD1
abundance: NA
v_gene: TRBV9
CDR3nt: TGTGCCAGCAGCGTAGTTGGTGGCAGGGGGCTTAATAATGAGCAGTTCTTC
CDR3aa: CASSVVGGRGLNNEQFF

j_gene: TRBJ2-2
d_gene: TRBD2
abundance: NA
v_gene: TRBV19
CDR3nt: TGTGCCAGTAGTACCCCGGAGGGACTAGTGGACACCGGGGAGCTGTTTTTT
CDR3aa: CASSTPEGLVDTGELFF

j_gene: TRBJ2-7
d_gene: NA
abundance: NA
v_gene: TRBV15
CDR3nt: TGTGCCACCAGCAGAGACCCCAGCTCCTACGAGCAGTACTTC
CDR3aa: CATSRDPSSYEQYF

j_gene: TRBJ2-5
d_gene: NA
abundance: NA
v_gene: TRBV7-8
CDR3nt: TGTGCCAGCAGCCCAACCCGTGGGCTAGGAGGAGAGACCCAGTACTTC
CDR3aa: CASSPTRGLGGETQYF

j_gene: TRBJ1-2
d_gene: NA
abundance: NA
v_gene: TRBV7-9
CDR3nt: TGTGCCAGCAGCGAGAGCGGGACATCACCCGGCTACACCTTC
CDR3aa: CASSESGTSPGYTF

j_gene: TRBJ2-1
d_gene: TRBD2
abundance: NA
v_gene: TRBV7-9
CDR3nt: TGTGCCAGCAGCTTCTCTAGCGGGAGTTACAATGAGCAGTTCTTC
CDR3aa: CASSFSSGSYNEQFF

j_gene: TRBJ2-5
d_gene: NA
abundance: NA
v_gene: TRBV5-4
CDR3nt: TGTGCCAGCAGCGAAGGGTTCCCAGAGACCCAGTACTTC
CDR3aa: CASSEGFPETQYF

j_gene: TRBJ2-1
d_gene: NA
abundance: once
v_gene: TRBV29-1
CDR3nt: TGCAGCGTTGAAGACCCCTTTACAGGGTCGAGGGAAAATGAGCAGTTCTTC
CDR3aa: CSVEDPFTGSRENEQFF

j_gene: TRBJ2-7
d_gene: TRBD1
abundance: NA
v_gene: TRBV6-1
CDR3nt: TGTGCCAGCAGTGAAAGGGGGCGCGGGTACGAGCAGTACTTC
CDR3aa: CASSERGRGYEQYF

j_gene: TRBJ2-7
d_gene: TRBD2
abundance: NA
v_gene: TRBV13
CDR3nt: TGTGCCAGCAGCCCCCGGGTAGCGGGAGGGTACGAGCAGTACTTC
CDR3aa: CASSPRVAGGYEQYF

j_gene: TRBJ2-1
d_gene: NA
abundance: NA
v_gene: TRBV11-2
CDR3nt: TGTGCCAGCAGCCCGGACTCTCGCAATGAGCAGTTCTTC
CDR3aa: CASSPDSRNEQFF

j_gene: TRBJ2-1
d_gene: NA
abundance: NA
v_gene: TRBV6-4
CDR3nt: TGTGCCAGAATTGAGACTAGTCAGTACAATGAGCAGTTCTTC
CDR3aa: CARIETSQYNEQFF

j_gene: TRBJ1-1
d_gene: NA
abundance: once
v_gene: TRBV10-3
CDR3nt: TGTGCCATCAGTGAGCCTGACAGCGAAGCTTTCTTT
CDR3aa: CAISEPDSEAFF

j_gene: TRBJ2-1
d_gene: TRBD2
abundance: NA
v_gene: TRBV6-1
CDR3nt: TGTGCCGGCGGGGGCAATGAGCAGTTCTTC
CDR3aa: CAGGGNEQFF

j_gene: TRBJ1-5
d_gene: NA
abundance: NA
v_gene: TRBV27
CDR3nt: TGTGCCAGCAGTTTTGGATCCGGTCAGCCCCAGCATTTT
CDR3aa: CASSFGSGQPQHF

j_gene: TRBJ2-3
d_gene: NA
abundance: NA
v_gene: TRBV4-1
CDR3nt: TGCGCCAGCAGCCCGAGGGACGGTCTCGATACGCAGTATTTT
CDR3aa: CASSPRDGLDTQYF

j_gene: TRBJ1-1
d_gene: NA
abundance: NA
v_gene: TRBV6-5
CDR3nt: TGTGCCAGCAGCTCGTCGCTCGGCACTGAAGCTTTCTTT
CDR3aa: CASSSSLGTEAFF

j_gene: TRBJ2-7
d_gene: TRBD1
abundance: NA
v_gene: TRBV11-2
CDR3nt: TGTGCCAGCAGCCGGACAGGGTACGAGCAGTACTTC
CDR3aa: CASSRTGYEQYF

j_gene: TRBJ1-1
d_gene: NA
abundance: NA
v_gene: TRBV29-1
CDR3nt: TGCGGGCTGGGGGGCACTGAAGCTTTCTTT
CDR3aa: CGLGGTEAFF

j_gene: TRBJ2-5
d_gene: NA
abundance: NA
v_gene: TRBV2
CDR3nt: TGTGCCAGCAGTGATCTGGGCAGGGGCGAAGAGACCCAGTACTTC
CDR3aa: CASSDLGRGEETQYF

j_gene: TRBJ2-2
d_gene: TRBD2
abundance: once
v_gene: TRBV10-1
CDR3nt: TGCGCCAGCAGTGTGGGACTGACTAGCGGGCAGAACACCGGGGAGCTGTTTTTT
CDR3aa: CASSVGLTSGQNTGELFF

j_gene: TRBJ2-7
d_gene: TRBD2
abundance: NA
v_gene: TRBV28
CDR3nt: TGTGCCAGCAGTTTGGCGGGAGGCTCCTACGAGCAGTACTTC
CDR3aa: CASSLAGGSYEQYF